A single sample gave rise to the 10 T cell receptor beta chains below, sequenced in a study of T cell responses to AZD1222 COVID-19 vaccine. Clones were sequenced by immunoSEQ multiplex PCR, and TCRdb holds only the in-frame ones, with some missing. The repertoire holds 130,000 to 150,000 clones, 85% to 90% seen once, with around 5% in the top ten. Sample: peripheral blood, taken 28 days after the second AZD1222 dose. These receptors were obtained from an adult who received the AZD1222 COVID-19 vaccine.

V is TRBV3-1 (or the pseudogene TRBV3-2) and J is TRBJ1-5, with a weak D call TRBD1 (5 bases). Germline V gene lookup returns CDR1 LGHDT and CDR2 YNNKEL (reference sequence). The CDR3 covers 12 residues. Here the CDR3 reads CVVRDSNQPQHF. CDR3 DNA sequence: TGTGTCGTCAGGGATAGCAATCAGCCCCAGCATTTT.

The V and J genes are TRBV12-3 or TRBV12-4 and TRBJ2-7; D possibly corresponds to TRBD2 (6 bases). The CDR3 has 13 residues. Trimming stripped 2 bases from V and 7 bases from J, with 12 bases between. DNA for the CDR3: TGTGCCAGCAGTTTAACGGGAGAGGGAGAGCAGTACTTC. Its translation: CASSLTGEGEQYF.

This rearrangement joins TRBV19 to TRBJ1-3; possibly TRBD1 for D (6 bases). The length of the CDR3 is 17 residues. Germline V gives CDR1 LNHDA, CDR2 SQIVND (reference sequence). V was clipped by 6 bases and J by 0 bases, with 18 bases between them. CDR3 DNA: TGTGCCAGTAGGGGGGCTCTGGGATCGTCCTCTGGAAACACCATATATTTT. This encodes CASRGALGSSSGNTIYF.

V usage is TRBV27 and J usage is TRBJ1-1, with D possibly matching TRBD1 (5 bases). V shed 6 bases and J shed 4 bases, with 12 bases lying between them. This CDR3 is 13 amino acids long. CDR1 MNHEY and CDR2 SMNVEV come from the germline V gene (reference sequence). The CDR3 spells CASRAMGPTEAFF. Written as DNA, the CDR3 is TGTGCCAGCAGGGCGATGGGACCCACTGAAGCTTTCTTT.

The V call is TRBV28, the J call TRBJ2-7; D is ambiguous. This CDR3 spans 11 amino acids. Deletions cut 6 bases from V and 6 bases from J, with 9 bases between. Germline CDR1 reads MDHEN; CDR2 reads SYDVKM. CDR3 residues: CASRNTLEQYF. The CDR3 region has the DNA TGTGCCAGCAGGAACACTCTCGAGCAGTACTTC.

The chain joins TRBV9 to TRBJ1-5; D is uncertain. The CDR3 consists of 14 residues. V lost 0 bases to trimming and J lost 2 bases, with 6 bases between them. CDR1 and CDR2 from the germline V gene are SGDLS and YYNGEE. The CDR3 DNA is TGTGCCAGCAGCGTAGCAGAGGGCAATCAGCCCCAGCATTTT. It is translated as CASSVAEGNQPQHF.

V and J are TRBV7-2 and TRBJ2-2; D not certain. CDR1 SGHTA and CDR2 FQGNSA come from the germline V gene. CDR3 length: 16 amino acids. V lost 5 bases, J lost 9 bases, and 22 bases lay in between. As DNA, the CDR3 is TGTGCCAGCAGCCCTGCCCCCGGACGGGCGGTCTGGGAGCTGTTTTTT. It is translated as CASSPAPGRAVWELFF.

V usage is TRBV7-6 and J usage is TRBJ2-1; 13 bases are a match to TRBD2. Trimming at V came to 4 bases and at J to 4 bases, leaving 1 base not matched to a gene. Germline V gene lookup returns CDR1 SGHVS and CDR2 FNYEAQ. The CDR3 extends over 15 amino acids. CDR3 protein: CASSSTSGGYNEQFF. The CDR3 coding sequence is TGTGCCAGCAGCTCGACTAGCGGGGGGTACAATGAGCAGTTCTTC.

The V call is TRBV11-2, the J call TRBJ1-3, with 8 bases aligning to TRBD1. The V segment lost 5 bases and the J segment 4 bases; nucleotides outside the gene matches: 19. Germline CDR1 reads SGHAT; CDR2 reads FQNNGV. This CDR3 is 19 amino acids long. The CDR3 sequence: CASSRIIMDREASGNTIYF. The CDR3 region has the DNA TGTGCCAGCAGCCGTATCATTATGGACAGGGAGGCGTCCGGAAACACCATATATTTT.

The CDR3 nucleotides read TGTGCCAGCAGTCCAGTTGCGGGGGGGCCGAATACGCAGTATTTT. It is translated as CASSPVAGGPNTQYF. V usage is TRBV7-2 and J usage is TRBJ2-3; 9 bases are a match to TRBD2. V lost 6 bases, J lost 7 bases, and 11 bases stayed unmatched. The germline CDR1 and CDR2 sequences are SGHTA and FQGNSA. The CDR3 runs to 15 residues.